This T cell receptor beta chain stems from a study of shared clonotypes between healthy human individuals. The ends lost 5 bases at V and 9 bases at J; junction bases unmatched: 9. Germline V gene sequence: CDR1 MDHEN, CDR2 SYDVKM. The CDR3 runs 14 residues. Findings and limits, study-wide: Investigators collected only blood, and repertoires in tissues likely differ.

TCRdb's table, derived via immunoSEQ multiplex PCR, lists solely in-frame clones and lacks some. Altogether more than 2 million clones are present, about 95% being singletons, with the ten largest covering about 1.1%. The naive CD8 subset, CD45RO-negative cells positively selected for CCR7, excluded terminally differentiated effector memory CD45RA+ cells. As to this clone: What it binds is unknown.

The sample taken for sequencing was naive CD8+ T cells sorted from blood. The chain links TRBV28 to TRBJ1-1, with 10 bases lining up with TRBD1. The TCR originated in a man younger than 30 in good health. The CDR3 DNA reads TGTGCCAGCAGTGACAGGGGGCTGCCGGCCCAAGCTTTCTTT. Its protein product is CASSDRGLPAQAFF.